This T cell receptor beta chain was sequenced in a study of shared clonotypes between healthy human individuals. The CDR3 sequence is 15 residues long. The V and J ends lost 3 bases and 3 bases, in that order; junction bases with no gene match: 8. From germline, CDR1 is GTSNPN and CDR2 SVGIG (reference sequence). The table came from immunoSEQ multiplex PCR; TCRdb's copy has only in-frame clones and leaves some out. The sample has 550,000 to 800,000 clones; about 90% are singletons. The sample holds one count of this clone. The receptor's source is a man aged 18 to 30 in good health. Some clones in this sample may be carry-over from other donors' samples. Sample: memory CD8+ T cells from PBMCs. Subset: CD45RO+ cells pooled with CCR7-negative TemRA cells. The chain employs TRBV30 and TRBJ2-7; 10 bases are shared with TRBD1. CDR3 sequence: CAWRHLDRGGYEQYF. The CDR3, as DNA: TGTGCCTGGAGGCATTTGGACAGGGGGGGCTACGAGCAGTACTTC.